This T cell receptor beta chain emerged from a study of blood T cells in healthy people across ages. Together with a sample-barcoded 5' primer, a J-beta primer mix was included in a second PCR lasting roughly 6 to 12 cycles. Each CDR3 protein gets one entry after TCRdb re-called the 5' RACE reads with MiXCR. The top ten hold 20% to 30% of the sample, which has hundreds of thousands of distinct CDR3 sequences, about 61% seen once. The V gene lost 1 base and the J gene lost 5 bases, with 17 bases spanning the gap. CDR1 and CDR2 from the germline V gene are SGHDN and FVKESK. The CDR3 is 17 amino acids. This chain links TRBV14 with TRBJ1-4, with a tentative D call TRBD1 (6 bases). This TCR was sampled from a man in his forties in good health. Sequenced material: blood. The chain's CDR3 is CASSQGTGRWRNEKLFF. In DNA form, the CDR3 reads TGTGCCAGCAGCCAAGGTACAGGGAGATGGCGGAATGAAAAACTGTTTTTT.